Listed below are T cell receptor beta chains from one sample, sequenced in a study of T cell clonotyping in hematopoietic cell transplantation. Some clones are missing from TCRdb's copy, which holds only in-frame ones; the method was immunoSEQ multiplex PCR. Among tens of thousands of clones listed, roughly 96% were seen once. Sequences were derived from peripheral blood mononuclear cells, sampled before stem cell transplant. Every receptor here comes from a man in his forties with chronic myeloid leukemia. Some clones in this sample may be carry-over from other donors' samples. CDR3s include the opening cysteine and the closing phenylalanine or tryptophan. A D gene is named only where the DNA matches it firmly. Only part of the rows carry a size: once, few, many, or a class if the clone is expanded.

TRBJ1-3	-	-	TRBV6-5	TGTGCCAGCAGCCCGAACCTACATCACACCATATATTTT	CASSPNLHHTIYF
TRBJ2-2	-	-	TRBV7-3	TGTGCCAGCAGCTTAACCAGTCCCCTGATCACCGGGGAGCTGTTTTTT	CASSLTSPLITGELFF
TRBJ1-1	-	TRBD1	TRBV19	TGTGCCAGTACCCCCCGGGACAGGGCCGGGACTGAAGCTTTCTTT	CASTPRDRAGTEAFF
TRBJ2-3	once	-	TRBV18	TGTGCCAGCTCACCATCGCAGTCAGATACGCAGTATTTT	CASSPSQSDTQYF
TRBJ2-7	-	TRBD2	TRBV27	TGTGCCAGCAGTTCGGCGGGGGGAAGAGTCTACGAGCAGTACTTC	CASSSAGGRVYEQYF
TRBJ1-1	-	TRBD1	TRBV27	TGTGCCAGCAGCCCAGGGGGCACTGAAGCTTTCTTT	CASSPGGTEAFF
TRBJ1-1	-	-	TRBV18	TGTGCCAGCGCCAGGGTGAACACTGAAGCTTTCTTT	CASARVNTEAFF
TRBJ2-1	-	-	TRBV5-6	TGTGCCAGCAGTTCTCAGGGGGAAGGAGGGATCTTC	CASSSQGEGGIF
TRBJ1-3	-	TRBD1	TRBV7-2	TGTGCCAGCAGTTCAGGGGGCGCAGGGTCTGGAAACACCATATATTTT	CASSSGGAGSGNTIYF
TRBJ1-1	-	-	TRBV28	TGTGCCAGCAGTTTACTAGTAATGAACACTGAAGCTTTCTTT	CASSLLVMNTEAFF
TRBJ2-1	once	TRBD2	TRBV28	TGTGCCAGCAGAGGACTAGCGGCTAATGAGCAGTTCTTC	CASRGLAANEQFF
TRBJ2-7	-	-	TRBV7-7	TGTGCTAGCAGCTTGAGAAACAGCCCATCCTACGAGCAGTACTTC	CASSLRNSPSYEQYF
TRBJ2-5	-	TRBD2	TRBV11-3	TGTGCCAGCAAAGTAGCGGGGGGCGGAGAGACCCAGTACTTC	CASKVAGGGETQYF
TRBJ1-1	-	-	TRBV27	TGTGCCAGCAGTTTAGCGAACAGAATGCGGGCTGAAGCTTTCTTT	CASSLANRMRAEAFF
TRBJ1-2	once	-	TRBV29-1	TGCAGCGTCGTCGGGCGGGGGGCGCGTGGCTACACCTTC	CSVVGRGARGYTF
TRBJ2-3	-	TRBD2	TRBV18	TGTGCCAGCTCACCACAGATCCGGGGGGATGGGGGCACAGATACGCAGTATTTT	CASSPQIRGDGGTDTQYF
TRBJ2-5	-	TRBD2	TRBV6-5	TGTGCCAGCATTAGACTAGCGGGGGATGAGACCCAGTACTTC	CASIRLAGDETQYF
TRBJ1-3	-	-	TRBV7-2	TGTGCCAGCAGCTTAAACGCAAACACCATATATTTT	CASSLNANTIYF
TRBJ1-5	-	TRBD1	TRBV4-3	TGCGCCAGCAGCCAGGTGGTCGGGACAGGGAATCAGCCCCAGCATTTT	CASSQVVGTGNQPQHF
TRBJ2-7	-	-	TRBV5-6	TGTGCCAGCAGTAAAGCCCCAGGACGGAGCTCCTACGAGCAGTACTTC	CASSKAPGRSSYEQYF
TRBJ1-2	-	-	TRBV4-1	TGCGCCAGCAGCCAAGGAGGGGGGGCATTTCAGGGCTACACCTTC	CASSQGGGAFQGYTF
TRBJ1-1	-	-	TRBV28	TGTGCCAGCAGTTTCTCACAGGGAGGGTTCGACACTGAAGCTTTCTTT	CASSFSQGGFDTEAFF
TRBJ2-1	-	-	TRBV5-1	TGCGCCAGCAGCTTGGCAGGGGGGTACCTACAATATGAGCAGTTCTTC	CASSLAGGYLQYEQFF
TRBJ1-1	few	-	TRBV11-2	TGTGCCAGCAGCCTAAGGGCGGGTAACACTGAAGCTTTCTTT	CASSLRAGNTEAFF
TRBJ1-1	once	TRBD1	TRBV2	TGTGCCAGCAGGGGAACAGGGGGCAGGGGCACTGAAGCTTTCTTT	CASRGTGGRGTEAFF
TRBJ2-5	-	TRBD1	TRBV28	TGTGCCAGCTGGAAGGGACAGACGGCGTGGGAGACCCAGTACTTC	CASWKGQTAWETQYF
TRBJ2-5	once	-	TRBV11-1	TGTGCCAGCAGCTACCGGGACGGAGAAGAGACCCAGTACTTC	CASSYRDGEETQYF
TRBJ2-3	-	-	TRBV5-8	TGTGCCAGCAGCCTGGGGGGGCGGGGCCCCACAGATACGCAGTATTTT	CASSLGGRGPTDTQYF
TRBJ1-5	-	-	TRBV28	TGTGCCAGCAGAGTCGTGGGAGGGTATCAGCCCCAGCATTTT	CASRVVGGYQPQHF
TRBJ1-3	-	-	TRBV4-1	TGCGCCAGCAGCCAAGACCGGGGGGGGGCGTCTGGAAACACCATATATTTT	CASSQDRGGASGNTIYF
TRBJ2-2	-	-	TRBV5-4	TGTGCCAGCAGCGACCGGGAACGGGGTACCGGGGAGCTGTTTTTT	CASSDRERGTGELFF
TRBJ2-5	-	-	TRBV29-1	TGCAGCGTTTCGGCACCCCAAGAGACCCAGTACTTC	CSVSAPQETQYF
TRBJ1-6	-	-	TRBV7-3	TGTGCCAGCAGCTTAGGAGGGGTGGATTCACCCCTCCACTTT	CASSLGGVDSPLHF